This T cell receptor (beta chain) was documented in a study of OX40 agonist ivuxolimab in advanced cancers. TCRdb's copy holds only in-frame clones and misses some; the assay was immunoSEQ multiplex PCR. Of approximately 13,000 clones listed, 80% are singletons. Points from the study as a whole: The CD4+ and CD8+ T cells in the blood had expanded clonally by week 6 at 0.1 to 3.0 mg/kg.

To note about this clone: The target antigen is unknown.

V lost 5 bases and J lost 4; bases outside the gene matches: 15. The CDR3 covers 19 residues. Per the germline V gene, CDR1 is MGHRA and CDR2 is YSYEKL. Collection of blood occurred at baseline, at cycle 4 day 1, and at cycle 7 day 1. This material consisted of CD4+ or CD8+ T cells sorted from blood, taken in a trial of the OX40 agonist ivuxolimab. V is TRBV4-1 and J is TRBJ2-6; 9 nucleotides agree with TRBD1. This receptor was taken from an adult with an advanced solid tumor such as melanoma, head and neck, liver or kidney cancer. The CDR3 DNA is TGCGCCAGCAGCGGGGGACAGGGAAACACCCTGGGGGGGGCCAACGTCCTGACTTTC. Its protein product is CASSGGQGNTLGGANVLTF.